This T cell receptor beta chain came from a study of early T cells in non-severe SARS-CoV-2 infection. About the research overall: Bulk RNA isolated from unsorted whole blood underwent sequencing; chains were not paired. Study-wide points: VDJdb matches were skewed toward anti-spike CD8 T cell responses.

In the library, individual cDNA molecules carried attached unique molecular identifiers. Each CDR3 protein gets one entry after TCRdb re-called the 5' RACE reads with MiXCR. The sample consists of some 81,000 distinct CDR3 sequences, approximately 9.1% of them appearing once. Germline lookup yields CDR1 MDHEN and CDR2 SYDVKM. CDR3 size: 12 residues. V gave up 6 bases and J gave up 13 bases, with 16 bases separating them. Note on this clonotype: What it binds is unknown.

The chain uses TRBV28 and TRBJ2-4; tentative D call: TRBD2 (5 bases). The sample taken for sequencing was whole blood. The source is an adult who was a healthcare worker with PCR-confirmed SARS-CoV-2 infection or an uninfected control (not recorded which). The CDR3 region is CASSEVEGGQYF. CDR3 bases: TGTGCCAGCAGCGAAGTTGAGGGCGGGCAGTACTTC.